Below are 32 T cell receptor beta chains sequenced from a single sample in a study of T cells in Graves' hyperthyroidism and ophthalmopathy. What was amplified from RNA transcripts were TCR beta CDR3 regions. The HTBI primer set was used in a first-round RT-PCR of the TCR CDR3. One entry per CDR3 protein results from TCRdb running MiXCR on the multiplex PCR reads. The data contain about 280,000 distinct CDR3 sequences, around 25% of them seen just once; the ten biggest clones take up approximately 30%. Input material: blood. The origin of the receptors is a man aged 35 to 55 with Graves' hyperthyroidism that later progressed to Graves' ophthalmopathy.

This clonotype appeared many times. The V and J genes are TRBV12-3 or TRBV12-4 and TRBJ2-7, with 13 bases fitting TRBD2. The J segment lost 4 bases and the V segment lost 6 bases, leaving 6 bases of the junction unmatched. This CDR3 has 15 residues. CDR3 sequence (DNA): TGTGCCAGCAGCCCCGGACTAGCGGGAGCTTACGAGCAGTACTTC. Its protein product is CASSPGLAGAYEQYF.

This clonotype has at least ten counts. V gene TRBV24-1 combines with J gene TRBJ2-3; D remains ambiguous. V gave up 2 bases and J gave up 7 bases, with 12 bases separating them. The germline V gene encodes CDR1 KGHDR and CDR2 SFDVKD. The CDR3 runs to 14 residues. CDR3 coding DNA: TGTGCCACCAGTGATTGGCCCTTCTCAAATACGCAGTATTTT. This codes for CATSDWPFSNTQYF.

CDR3 amino acids: CATGALIGTGLYEQYF. The CDR3 nucleotides are TGTGCCACAGGGGCTCTAATCGGGACAGGCCTCTACGAGCAGTACTTC. The J gene is TRBJ2-7, the V gene TRBV6-2 or TRBV6-3; 8 bases align to TRBD1. The CDR3 covers 16 residues. J was trimmed by 3 bases and V by 10 bases; bases with no gene match: 17. Germline V lookup: CDR1 MNHEY, CDR2 SVGEGT.

This clonotype has at least ten counts. This chain links TRBV3-1 with TRBJ2-5; a possible D gene is TRBD2 (6 bases). The V and J ends lost 5 bases and 5 bases respectively, with 21 bases between them. Germline V CDR1 and CDR2: LGHDT, YNNKEL (reference sequence). The CDR3 spans 16 residues. The CDR3 protein is CASSTRATPAGETQYF. DNA of the CDR3: TGTGCCAGCAGCACGCGAGCTACCCCGGCGGGGGAGACCCAGTACTTC.

The table lists this clonotype with many counts. The chain combines TRBV6-2 or TRBV6-3 with TRBJ2-1; D unresolved. Germline V gene sequence: CDR1 MNHEY, CDR2 SVGEGT. This CDR3 is 15 amino acids long. The V end was cut by 5 bases, the J end by 3 bases, with 14 bases between. CDR3 bases: TGTGCCAGCAGTCCACCGCAGAGTTTCTACAATGAGCAGTTCTTC. Translation: CASSPPQSFYNEQFF.

The rearrangement uses TRBV15 and TRBJ2-5, with a weak D call TRBD1 (6 bases). Germline values: CDR1 LNHNV, CDR2 YYDKDF (reference sequence). CDR3 size: 14 residues. Trimming cost V 0 bases and J 5 bases, with 10 bases left between them. The CDR3 nucleotides read TGTGCCACCAGCAGAGATGCAGGGGAGGAGACCCAGTACTTC. Translating it yields CATSRDAGEETQYF.

This clonotype was seen ten or more times. This sequence joins TRBV25-1 and TRBJ2-7; 7 nucleotides line up with TRBD1. The CDR3 consists of 16 residues. Germline V gene sequence: CDR1 MGHDK, CDR2 SYGVNS. With V trimmed by 2 bases and J by 2 bases, 9 bases remained unmatched. The CDR3 region is CASSEIGTGDPYEQYF. The CDR3 region has the DNA TGTGCCAGCAGTGAAATAGGAACAGGGGACCCCTACGAGCAGTACTTC.

This clonotype was picked up a small number of times. The V and J genes are TRBV19 and TRBJ1-5; TRBD1 might be the D (6 bases). The CDR3 has 14 amino acids. Germline V gene data show CDR1 as LNHDA and CDR2 as SQIVND (reference sequence). V shed 6 bases and J shed 15 bases, with 24 bases lying between them. CDR3: CASSLYGTNLRWHF. Here the CDR3 DNA reads TGTGCCAGTAGCCTCTACGGGACAAACCTCCGATGGCATTTT.

This clonotype was counted ten times or more. J is TRBJ2-7 and V is TRBV20-1, with 8 positions matching TRBD1. CDR1 is DFQATT, CDR2 SNEGSKA, per germline (reference sequence). CDR3 length: 16 residues. The V segment lost 5 bases and the J segment 6 bases; nucleotides outside the gene matches: 18. The CDR3 protein is CSALRLLGQGRGEQYF. The CDR3 nucleotides read TGCAGTGCTCTACGCCTGCTTGGACAGGGCCGAGGCGAGCAGTACTTC.

This clonotype was picked up many times. The rearrangement joins TRBV2 to TRBJ2-2; D gene unclear. The length of the CDR3 is 12 residues. Germline V CDR1 and CDR2: SNHLY, FYNNEI. The V and J ends lost 7 bases and 5 bases respectively, with 8 bases between them. The CDR3 reads CASIFYTGELFF. In DNA, the CDR3 is TGTGCCAGCATCTTTTATACCGGGGAGCTGTTTTTT.

This clonotype has a count of ten or more. The J gene is TRBJ1-2, the V gene TRBV2; 10 positions match TRBD1. The germline CDR1 and CDR2 sequences are SNHLY and FYNNEI. The CDR3 is 14 residues long. V lost 7 bases to trimming and J lost 4 bases; unmatched junction nucleotides: 6. In DNA form, the CDR3 reads TGTGCCAGCAAAGGGACAGGGGCGACCTATGGCTACACCTTC. This codes for CASKGTGATYGYTF.

This clonotype was seen many times. CDR3 region: CASSINEASYTEAFF. In DNA, the CDR3 is TGTGCCAGTAGTATAAATGAAGCGAGCTACACTGAAGCTTTCTTT. The V gene is TRBV19, the J gene TRBJ1-1; no definite D call. The CDR3 is 15 residues long. With 2 bases removed from V and 3 bases from J, the gap between germline ends came to 13 bases. From germline, CDR1 is LNHDA and CDR2 SQIVND (reference sequence).

The CDR3: CASDIGTDGTSHTGELFF. The CDR3 region has the DNA TGTGCCAGCGACATTGGGACGGACGGGACTAGTCACACCGGGGAGCTGTTTTTT. This rearrangement joins TRBV2 to TRBJ2-2; TRBD2 aligns across 8 bases. From germline, CDR1 is SNHLY and CDR2 FYNNEI. With 8 bases clipped from V and 3 bases from J, the junction kept 17 bases outside the gene matches. CDR3 length: 18 amino acids.

This clonotype appeared many times. The chain links TRBV7-2 to TRBJ1-1, with 8 nucleotides matching TRBD1. After removal of 5 bases from V and 4 bases from J, the junction contained 15 bases not matched to a gene. Germline V gene lookup returns CDR1 SGHTA and CDR2 FQGNSA. CDR3 size: 17 residues. This CDR3 is CASSPQNPYRGTTEAFF. The CDR3 DNA reads as TGTGCCAGCAGCCCCCAAAACCCCTACAGGGGGACCACTGAAGCTTTCTTT.

This clonotype was detected ten times or more. The genes are TRBV11-3 and TRBJ1-2, with 7 bases matching TRBD1. Per germline, CDR1 SGHNT and CDR2 YENEEA. The CDR3 extends over 12 amino acids. With 3 bases clipped from V and 7 bases from J, the junction kept 2 bases outside the gene matches. DNA for the CDR3: TGTGCCAGCAGCTTGGGGACAGCTGGCTACACCTTC. Translation gives CASSLGTAGYTF.

Many counts were recorded for this clonotype. This chain links TRBV6-5 with TRBJ1-1; the match to TRBD1 covers 9 bases. CDR1 and CDR2 from the germline V gene are MNHEY and SVGAGI. The CDR3 totals 16 residues. The V segment lost 2 bases and the J segment 3 bases; nucleotides outside the gene matches: 7. For the CDR3, the DNA is TGTGCCAGCAGTTACCTTAGGACAGGGGTCGACACTGAAGCTTTCTTT. Translation: CASSYLRTGVDTEAFF.

The chain recombines TRBV12-3 or TRBV12-4 with TRBJ2-7; the D is unclear. Deletions cut 6 bases from V and 3 bases from J, with 6 bases between. CDR3 length equals 11 residues. In DNA, the CDR3 is TGTGCCAGCAGCGCTGACTACGAGCAGTACTTC. It yields the protein CASSADYEQYF.

In its sample, this clonotype was seen many times. The chain links TRBV15 to TRBJ1-2; the D is unclear. Germline assignment: CDR1 LNHNV and CDR2 YYDKDF (reference sequence). The CDR3 loop spans 13 amino acids. Trimming pared 0 bases from V and 2 bases from J, leaving 4 bases between. CDR3 nucleotides: TGTGCCACCAGCAGAGATGTCAACTATGGCTACACCTTC. Its protein product is CATSRDVNYGYTF.

This clonotype has at least ten counts. The chain couples TRBV29-1 to TRBJ2-5, with a tentative D call TRBD1 (6 bases). Trimming shortened V by 7 bases and J by 2 bases, and 17 bases separated the two germline ends. The V gene's germline CDR1 is SQVTM and CDR2 ANQGSEA. The CDR3 is 14 amino acids. The CDR3 protein is CSAIPGQVQETQYF. The CDR3 DNA sequence: TGCAGCGCAATACCGGGACAAGTACAAGAGACCCAGTACTTC.

The chain uses TRBV5-1 and TRBJ1-2; TRBD1 matches 11 bases. The germline V gene has CDR1 SGHRS and CDR2 YFSETQ. CDR3 length: 16 residues. The V and J ends lost 4 bases and 4 bases, in that order; junction bases with no gene match: 9. Here the CDR3 reads CASSPQPGQGVYGYTF. The CDR3 bases are TGCGCCAGCAGCCCCCAACCGGGACAGGGGGTCTATGGCTACACCTTC.

This clonotype was observed at least ten times. At one end the junction does not follow the germline gene, possibly because of a read error. V and J are TRBV18 and TRBJ2-7; D uncertain. CDR3 size: 14 residues. Germline V gives CDR1 KGHSH, CDR2 LQKENI. This chain's CDR3 is CASSPKRLSSEQYF. CDR3 DNA sequence: TGTGCCAGCTCACCTAAAAGGCTGTCCTCCGAGCAGTACTTC.

This clonotype was picked up many times. The chain carries TRBV7-2 and TRBJ2-7; TRBD1 matches 12 bases. Germline-derived CDR1 and CDR2 are SGHTA and FQGNSA. This CDR3 spans 15 amino acids. V shed 2 bases, J shed 7 bases, and the junction held 6 bases outside the gene matches. In DNA form, the CDR3 reads TGTGCCAGCAGCTTAAGGGGACAGGGGGCGGAGGAGCAGTACTTC. It encodes CASSLRGQGAEEQYF.

This clonotype was seen more than once but under ten times. The V call is TRBV27, the J call TRBJ2-5, with 14 bases identical to TRBD2. Germline V gene sequence: CDR1 MNHEY, CDR2 SMNVEV (reference sequence). The junction had 6 bases not matched to a gene; V was cut back by 5 bases and J by 4 bases. The CDR3 totals 16 residues. The CDR3 protein is CASSPGLAGVGETQYF. The CDR3 DNA reads TGTGCCAGCAGTCCGGGACTAGCGGGAGTTGGAGAGACCCAGTACTTC.

This clonotype was detected a few times. V gene TRBV20-1 combines with J gene TRBJ2-7, with D perhaps assigned TRBD1 or TRBD2 (5 bases each). The V gene lost 6 bases and the J gene lost 2 bases, with 20 bases spanning the gap. Germline lookup yields CDR1 DFQATT and CDR2 SNEGSKA (reference sequence). This CDR3 is built from 15 residues. CDR3: CSAPLMGLAAYEQYF. CDR3 sequence (DNA): TGCAGTGCCCCCCTTATGGGGCTAGCAGCCTACGAGCAGTACTTC.

CDR3: CASSFGGNFQETQYF. CDR3 in DNA: TGTGCCAGCAGTTTCGGCGGGAACTTCCAAGAGACCCAGTACTTC. The chain couples TRBV12-3 or TRBV12-4 to TRBJ2-5, with a possible D match to TRBD2 (6 bases). The CDR3 sequence is 15 residues long. V shed 3 bases and J shed 1 base, with 12 bases lying between them.

The table lists this clonotype with many counts. J is TRBJ2-2 and V is TRBV12-3 or TRBV12-4; the D gene is possibly TRBD1 (6 bases). V lost 7 bases and J lost 0, with 18 bases in between. The CDR3 spans 17 residues. The DNA for the CDR3 is TGTGCCAGCAAACCCCGGGACAACTTCGCGAACACCGGGGAGCTGTTTTTT. Its translation: CASKPRDNFANTGELFF.

This clonotype has a count of ten or more. The chain uses TRBV11-3 and TRBJ2-7, with D possibly matching TRBD2 (6 bases). The V and J ends lost 4 bases and 7 bases respectively, with 17 bases between them. CDR3 size: 14 residues. Per the germline V gene, CDR1 is SGHNT and CDR2 is YENEEA. The CDR3: CASSSPRTAGEQYF. The DNA for the CDR3 is TGTGCCAGCAGCTCCCCACGGACCGCGGGGGAGCAGTACTTC.

The chain couples TRBV5-1 to TRBJ2-2; the match to TRBD2 covers 7 bases. Trimming cost V 1 base and J 5 bases; bases outside gene matches: 5. From germline, CDR1 is SGHRS and CDR2 YFSETQ. The CDR3 is made up of 15 amino acids. CDR3 nucleotide sequence: TGCGCCAGCAGCTTGCCGGGAGCGGGGACCGGGGAGCTGTTTTTT. This encodes CASSLPGAGTGELFF. The full variable domain, completed using reference TRBV5-1 and TRBJ2-2, is KAGVTQTPRYLIKTRGQQVTLSCSPISGHRSVSWYQQTPGQGLQFLFEYFSETQRNKGNFPGRFSGRQFSNSRSEMNVSTLELGDSALYLCASSLPGAGTGELFFGEGSRLTVL.

This clonotype has ten or more counts. V is TRBV6-4 and J is TRBJ1-1; TRBD1 aligns across 7 bases. This CDR3 has 17 amino acids. CDR1 and CDR2 (germline): MRHNA, SNTAGT. The ends lost 5 bases at V and 0 bases at J; junction bases unmatched: 12. The CDR3 region is CASSLAGQAFMNTEAFF. For the CDR3, the DNA is TGTGCCAGCAGTCTCGCCGGACAGGCTTTTATGAACACTGAAGCTTTCTTT.

The rearrangement joins TRBV28 to TRBJ2-7, with D hard to call. This CDR3 spans 14 amino acids. Trimming removed 5 bases at V and 3 bases at J, with 14 bases between. Germline CDR1 and CDR2: MDHEN and SYDVKM. CDR3 residues: CASSRLGVGYEQYF. The CDR3, as DNA: TGTGCCAGCAGTCGCTTGGGTGTTGGCTACGAGCAGTACTTC.

The sample holds many counts of this clonotype. The chain uses TRBV13 and TRBJ2-2; tentative D call: TRBD2 (6 bases). The CDR3 runs 17 residues. The ends were cut back, 5 bases at V and 0 bases at J, with 16 bases in the middle. The germline CDR1 and CDR2 sequences are PRHDT and FYEKMQ (reference sequence). This CDR3 reads CASSRGERLANTGELFF. The CDR3 DNA reads TGTGCCAGCAGCCGGGGAGAGAGACTAGCGAACACCGGGGAGCTGTTTTTT.

This clonotype was detected many times. The chain employs TRBV29-1 and TRBJ1-1; D is uncertain. The CDR3 loop spans 13 amino acids. The V end lost 2 bases, the J end lost 2 bases, and 9 bases lay between the germline ends. Germline V gives CDR1 SQVTM, CDR2 ANQGSEA. CDR3: CSVERQINTEAFF. The CDR3 DNA reads as TGCAGCGTTGAAAGGCAGATAAACACTGAAGCTTTCTTT.